This TCR beta chain was sequenced in a study of blood T cell repertoires in COVID-19. Participants were aged about 18 to 100 years from around 26 US areas. Sequencing was performed with immunoSEQ multiplex PCR; in TCRdb, only in-frame clones are kept and a portion is missing. The repertoire includes roughly 220,000 clones, about 88% of them detected once, and roughly 2.7% sits in the top ten. The germline V gene encodes CDR1 MNHEY and CDR2 SMNVEV (reference sequence). Trimming took 3 bases from V and 10 from J, leaving 18 bases between them. This CDR3 contains 15 residues. The receptor was derived from a woman aged 25 to 39 who had recovered from COVID-19. The gene calls are TRBV27 and TRBJ1-4; TRBD1 might be the D (6 bases). Sequencing input: PBMCs or T cells enriched from blood (not recorded which). CDR3: CASSLYHREGGKLFF. CDR3 sequence (DNA): TGTGCCAGCAGTTTGTATCACAGGGAAGGAGGAAAACTGTTTTTT. Drawing the rest from reference TRBV27 and TRBJ1-4, the complete variable domain is EAQVTQNPRYLITVTGKKLTVTCSQNMNHEYMSWYRQDPGLGLRQIYYSMNVEVTDKGDVPEGYKVSRKEKRNFPLILESPSPNQTSLYFCASSLYHREGGKLFFGSGTQLSVL.